This TCR beta chain was captured in a study of blood T cells in healthy people across ages. The germline gives CDR1 SGHDT, CDR2 YYEEEE. V lost 3 bases and J lost 3, with 13 bases in between. The CDR3 runs to 14 residues. Alongside a J-beta primer mix, a sample-barcoded 5' primer served in a second PCR lasting about 7 to 11 cycles. In TCRdb, the 5' RACE reads were re-called with MiXCR into one record per CDR3 protein. This sample yields approximately 360,000 distinct CDR3 sequences, of which about 52% are seen a single time; under 60% belongs to the top ten. The sequenced sample consisted of blood. The receptor's source is a man aged 55 to 70 in good health. The gene calls are TRBV5-6 and TRBJ2-7; D is undetermined. This chain's CDR3 is CASSSWAQDYEQYF. The CDR3 DNA is TGTGCCAGCAGCTCCTGGGCCCAAGACTACGAGCAGTACTTC.